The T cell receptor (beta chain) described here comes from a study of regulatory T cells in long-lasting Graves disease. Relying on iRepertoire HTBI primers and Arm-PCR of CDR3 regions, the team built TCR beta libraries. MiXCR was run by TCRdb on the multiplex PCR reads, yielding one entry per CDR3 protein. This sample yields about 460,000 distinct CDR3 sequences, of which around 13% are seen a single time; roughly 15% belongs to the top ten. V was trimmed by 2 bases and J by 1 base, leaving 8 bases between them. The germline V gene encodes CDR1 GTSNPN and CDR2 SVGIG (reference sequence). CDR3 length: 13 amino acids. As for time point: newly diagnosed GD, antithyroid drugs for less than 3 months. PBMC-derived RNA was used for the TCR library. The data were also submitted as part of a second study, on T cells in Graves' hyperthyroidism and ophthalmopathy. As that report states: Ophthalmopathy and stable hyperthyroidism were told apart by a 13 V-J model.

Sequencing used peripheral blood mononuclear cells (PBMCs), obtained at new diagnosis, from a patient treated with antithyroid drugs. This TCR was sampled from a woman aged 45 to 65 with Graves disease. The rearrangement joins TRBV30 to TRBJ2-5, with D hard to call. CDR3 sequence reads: CAWSWQAQETQYF. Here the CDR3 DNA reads TGTGCCTGGAGTTGGCAGGCCCAAGAGACCCAGTACTTC.